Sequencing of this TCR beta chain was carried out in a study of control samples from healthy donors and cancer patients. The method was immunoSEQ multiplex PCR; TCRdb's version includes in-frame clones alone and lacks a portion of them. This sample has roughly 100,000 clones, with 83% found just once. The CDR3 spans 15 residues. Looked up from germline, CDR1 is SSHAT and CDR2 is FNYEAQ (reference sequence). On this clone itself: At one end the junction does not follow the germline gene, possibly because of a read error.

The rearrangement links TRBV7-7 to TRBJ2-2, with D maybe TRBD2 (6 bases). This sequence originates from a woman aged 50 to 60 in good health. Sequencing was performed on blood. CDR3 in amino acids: CASRVGTSNTGELFF. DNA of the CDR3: TGTGCTAGCAGAGTCGGGACTTCTAACACCGGGGAGCTGTTTTTT.